This TCR beta chain is from a study of blood T cell repertoires in COVID-19. The wider study: PBMCs, B-cell-depleted T cells, or T cells provided the cDNA or gDNA that made up the material.

In the authors' methods: It was from reference gene primer amplification that nucleated cell counts were estimated. Data came from immunoSEQ multiplex PCR; TCRdb stores just in-frame clones and leaves some out. V and J calls and clone size follow that table, whereas D and trimming were derived from the DNA. The sample includes about 180,000 clones, 80% to 90% seen only once; the top ten take about 1.9%. The trim removed 0 bases at V and 6 bases at J, leaving 4 bases unmatched. The CDR3 is made up of 15 amino acids. CDR1 and CDR2 (germline): SGHDT, YYEEEE. This TCR was sampled from a man between 18 and 29 years old who had recovered from COVID-19. The material sequenced was peripheral blood. The V call is TRBV5-6, the J call TRBJ2-1; TRBD2 matches at 9 bases. The DNA for the CDR3 is TGTGCCAGCAGCTTGGATGCTAGCGGGACCAATGAGCAGTTCTTC. Residues: CASSLDASGTNEQFF.